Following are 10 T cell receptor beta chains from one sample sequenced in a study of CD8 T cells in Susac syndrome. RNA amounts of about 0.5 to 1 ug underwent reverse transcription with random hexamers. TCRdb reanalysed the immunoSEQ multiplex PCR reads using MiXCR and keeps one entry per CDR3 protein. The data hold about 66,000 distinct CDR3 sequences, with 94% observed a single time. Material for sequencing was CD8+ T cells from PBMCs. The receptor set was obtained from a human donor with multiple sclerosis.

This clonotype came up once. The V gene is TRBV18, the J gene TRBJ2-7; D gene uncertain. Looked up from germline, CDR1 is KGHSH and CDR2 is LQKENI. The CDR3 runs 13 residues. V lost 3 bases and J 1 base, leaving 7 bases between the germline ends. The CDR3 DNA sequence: TGTGCCAGCTCACCGCCCGATTCCTACGAGCAGTACTTC. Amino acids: CASSPPDSYEQYF. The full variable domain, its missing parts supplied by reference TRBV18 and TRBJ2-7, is NAGVMQNPRHLVRRRGQEARLRCSPMKGHSHVYWYRQLPEEGLKFMVYLQKENIIDESGMPKERFSAEFPKEGPSILRIQQVVRGDSAAYFCASSPPDSYEQYFGPGTRLTVT.

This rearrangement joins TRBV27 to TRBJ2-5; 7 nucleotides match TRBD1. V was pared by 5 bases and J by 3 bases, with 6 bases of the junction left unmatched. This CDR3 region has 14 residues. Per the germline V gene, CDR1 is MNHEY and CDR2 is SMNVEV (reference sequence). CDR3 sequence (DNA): TGTGCCAGCAGTCCCGGGACAGCCAAAGAGACCCAGTACTTC. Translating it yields CASSPGTAKETQYF.

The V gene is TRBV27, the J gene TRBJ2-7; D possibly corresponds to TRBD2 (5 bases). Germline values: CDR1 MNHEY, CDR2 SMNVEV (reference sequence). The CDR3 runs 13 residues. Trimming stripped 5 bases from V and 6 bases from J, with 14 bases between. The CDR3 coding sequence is TGTGCCAGCAGTGAGGGAGTGCTCTCCGAGCAGTACTTC. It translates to CASSEGVLSEQYF.

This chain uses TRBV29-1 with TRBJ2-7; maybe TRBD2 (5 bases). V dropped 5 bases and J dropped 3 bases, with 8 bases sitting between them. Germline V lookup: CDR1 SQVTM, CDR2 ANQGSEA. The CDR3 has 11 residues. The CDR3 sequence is CSVREDYEQYF. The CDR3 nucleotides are TGCAGCGTTCGGGAAGACTACGAGCAGTACTTC.

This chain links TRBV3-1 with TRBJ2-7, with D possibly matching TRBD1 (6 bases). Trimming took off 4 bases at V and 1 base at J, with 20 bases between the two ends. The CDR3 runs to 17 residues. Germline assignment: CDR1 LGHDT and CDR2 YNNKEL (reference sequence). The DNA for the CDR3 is TGTGCCAGCAGCCTTCGCCCCGGACAGTTAGCGTCCTACGAGCAGTACTTC. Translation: CASSLRPGQLASYEQYF.

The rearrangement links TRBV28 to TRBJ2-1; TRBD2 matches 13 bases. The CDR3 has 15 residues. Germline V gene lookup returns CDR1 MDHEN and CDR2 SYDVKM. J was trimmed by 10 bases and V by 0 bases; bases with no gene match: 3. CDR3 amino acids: CASSLWTSGRSEQFF. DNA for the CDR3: TGTGCCAGCAGTTTATGGACTAGCGGGAGGAGCGAGCAGTTCTTC. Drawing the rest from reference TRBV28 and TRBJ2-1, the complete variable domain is DVKVTQSSRYLVKRTGEKVFLECVQDMDHENMFWYRQDPGLGLRLIYFSYDVKMKEKGDIPEGYSVSREKKERFSLILESASTNQTSMYLCASSLWTSGRSEQFFGPGTRLTVL.

CDR3 loop: CASSGGLLPEQYF. In DNA form, the CDR3 reads TGTGCCAGCAGCGGGGGACTGCTCCCCGAGCAGTACTTC. This chain links TRBV7-9 with TRBJ2-7; D might be TRBD2 (6 bases). The V gene lost 5 bases and the J gene lost 6 bases, with 14 bases spanning the gap. From germline, CDR1 is SEHNR and CDR2 FQNEAQ (reference sequence). CDR3 length: 13 residues.

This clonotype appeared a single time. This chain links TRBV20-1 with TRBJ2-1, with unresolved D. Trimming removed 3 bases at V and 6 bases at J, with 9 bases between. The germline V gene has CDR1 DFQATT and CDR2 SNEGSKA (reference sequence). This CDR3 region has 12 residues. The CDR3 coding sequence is TGCAGTGCTAGGGATCTTGCCAATGAGCAGTTCTTC. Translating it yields CSARDLANEQFF.

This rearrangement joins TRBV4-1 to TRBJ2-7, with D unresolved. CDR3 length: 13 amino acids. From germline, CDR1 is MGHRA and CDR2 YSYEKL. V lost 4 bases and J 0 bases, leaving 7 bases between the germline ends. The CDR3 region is CASSPFLSYEQYF. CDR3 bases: TGCGCCAGCAGCCCATTTCTCTCCTACGAGCAGTACTTC.

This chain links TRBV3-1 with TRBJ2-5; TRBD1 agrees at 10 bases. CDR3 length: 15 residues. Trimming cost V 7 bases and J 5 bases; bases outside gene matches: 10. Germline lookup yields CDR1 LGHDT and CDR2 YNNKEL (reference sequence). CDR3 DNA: TGTGCCAGCACCCCTTTGGACAGGGGGAGGGAGACCCAGTACTTC. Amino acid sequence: CASTPLDRGRETQYF.